This record covers a single T cell receptor beta chain. J gave up 6 bases and V 4 bases, and 10 bases lay outside the gene matches. CDR1 is SGHTS, CDR2 YDEGEE, per germline. The CDR3 spans 16 residues. Original data processing: Amplification from reference gene primers served as the basis for estimated nucleated cell counts. Sequencing used immunoSEQ multiplex PCR; TCRdb keeps in-frame clones, though not all of them. V and J calls and clone size come straight from that table; D and trimming were deduced from the DNA. The sample contains 100,000 to 150,000 clones, about four fifths of which appear only once. The data belong to a study of blood T cell repertoires in COVID-19. Study summary: In each case, the material was cDNA or gDNA derived from T cells, B-cell-depleted T cells, or PBMCs.

The sequence derives from a man aged 55 to 70 with acute or convalescent COVID-19. The source material was peripheral blood. The chain combines TRBV5-8 with TRBJ1-6, with 7 nucleotides matching TRBD1. The CDR3: CASSPYRGRSNSPLHF. CDR3 DNA sequence: TGTGCCAGCAGCCCTTACAGGGGAAGAAGTAATTCACCCCTCCACTTT.